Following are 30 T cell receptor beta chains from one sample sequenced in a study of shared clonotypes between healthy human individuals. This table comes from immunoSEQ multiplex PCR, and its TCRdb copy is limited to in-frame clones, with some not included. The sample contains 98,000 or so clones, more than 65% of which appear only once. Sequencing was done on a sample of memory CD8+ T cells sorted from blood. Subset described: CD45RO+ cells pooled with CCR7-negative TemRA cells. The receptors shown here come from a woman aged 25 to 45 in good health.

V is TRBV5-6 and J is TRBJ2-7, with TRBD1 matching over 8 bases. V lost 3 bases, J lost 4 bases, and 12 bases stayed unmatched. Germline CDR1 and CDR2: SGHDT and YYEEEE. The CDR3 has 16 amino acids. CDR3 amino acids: CASSYLTGGGLYEQYF. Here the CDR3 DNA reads TGTGCCAGCAGCTACCTAACAGGGGGAGGACTGTACGAGCAGTACTTC.

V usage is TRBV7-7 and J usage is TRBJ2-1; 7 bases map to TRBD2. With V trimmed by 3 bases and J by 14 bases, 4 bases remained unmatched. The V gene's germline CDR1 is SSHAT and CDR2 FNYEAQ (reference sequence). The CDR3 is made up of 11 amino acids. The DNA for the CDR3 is TGTGCCAGCAGCTTTGGGGGGGTTAAGTTCTTC. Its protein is CASSFGGVKFF.

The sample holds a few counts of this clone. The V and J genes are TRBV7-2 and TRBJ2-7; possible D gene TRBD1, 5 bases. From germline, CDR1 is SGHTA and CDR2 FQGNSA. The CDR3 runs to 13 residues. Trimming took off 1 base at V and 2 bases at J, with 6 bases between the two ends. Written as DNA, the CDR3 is TGTGCCAGCAGCTTAGTAGGGGCCTACGAGCAGTACTTC. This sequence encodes CASSLVGAYEQYF.

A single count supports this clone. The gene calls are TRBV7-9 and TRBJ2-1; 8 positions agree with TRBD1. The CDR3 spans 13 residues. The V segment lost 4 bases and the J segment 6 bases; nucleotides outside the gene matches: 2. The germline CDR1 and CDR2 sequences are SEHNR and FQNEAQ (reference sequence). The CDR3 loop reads CASSSDRGNEQFF. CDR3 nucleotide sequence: TGTGCCAGCAGCTCCGACAGGGGCAATGAGCAGTTCTTC.

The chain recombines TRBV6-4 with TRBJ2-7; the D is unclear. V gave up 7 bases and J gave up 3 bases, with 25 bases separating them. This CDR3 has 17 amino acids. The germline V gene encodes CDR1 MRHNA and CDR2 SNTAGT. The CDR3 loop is CASNPRISPLLIYEQYF. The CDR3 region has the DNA TGTGCCAGCAACCCCCGGATAAGTCCGCTGCTGATCTACGAGCAGTACTTC.

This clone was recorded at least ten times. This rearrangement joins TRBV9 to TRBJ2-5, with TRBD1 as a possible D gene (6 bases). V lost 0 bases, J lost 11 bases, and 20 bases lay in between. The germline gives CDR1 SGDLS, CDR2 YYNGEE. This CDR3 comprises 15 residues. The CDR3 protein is CASSVVTGSLGEQYF. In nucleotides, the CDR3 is TGTGCCAGCAGCGTAGTGACAGGTAGTCTGGGGGAGCAGTACTTC.

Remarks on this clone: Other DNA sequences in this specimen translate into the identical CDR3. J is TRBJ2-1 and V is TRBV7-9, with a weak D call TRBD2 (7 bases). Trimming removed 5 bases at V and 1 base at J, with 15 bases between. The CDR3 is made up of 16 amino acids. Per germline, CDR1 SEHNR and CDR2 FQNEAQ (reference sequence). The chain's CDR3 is CASSPRGGSSYNEQFF. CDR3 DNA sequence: TGTGCCAGCAGCCCCAGGGGCGGGAGTTCCTACAATGAGCAGTTCTTC. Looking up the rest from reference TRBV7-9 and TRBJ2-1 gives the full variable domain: DTGVSQNPRHKITKRGQNVTFRCDPISEHNRLYWYRQTLGQGPEFLTYFQNEAQLEKSRLLSDRFSAERPKGSFSTLEIQRTEQGDSAMYLCASSPRGGSSYNEQFFGPGTRLTVL.

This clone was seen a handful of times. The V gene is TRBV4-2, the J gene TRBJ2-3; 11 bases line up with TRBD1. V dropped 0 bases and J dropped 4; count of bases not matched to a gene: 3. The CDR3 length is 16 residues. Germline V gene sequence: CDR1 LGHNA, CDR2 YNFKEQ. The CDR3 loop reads CASSQDPGQGADTQYF. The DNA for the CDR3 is TGTGCCAGCAGCCAAGATCCGGGACAGGGGGCAGATACGCAGTATTTT.

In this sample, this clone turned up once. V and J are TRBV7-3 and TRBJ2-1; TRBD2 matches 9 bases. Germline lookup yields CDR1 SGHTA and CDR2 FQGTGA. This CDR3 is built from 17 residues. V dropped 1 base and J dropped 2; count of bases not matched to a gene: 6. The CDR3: CASSLIWREGPYNEQFF. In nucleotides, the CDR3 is TGTGCCAGCAGCTTAATTTGGCGGGAGGGCCCCTACAATGAGCAGTTCTTC.

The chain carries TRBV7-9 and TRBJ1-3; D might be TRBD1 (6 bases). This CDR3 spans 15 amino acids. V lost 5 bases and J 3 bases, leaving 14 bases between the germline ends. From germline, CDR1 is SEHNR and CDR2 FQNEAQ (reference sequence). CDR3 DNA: TGTGCCAGCAGCGCCGACGGGGGCCTTGGAAACACCATATATTTT. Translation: CASSADGGLGNTIYF. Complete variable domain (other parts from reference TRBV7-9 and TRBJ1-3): DTGVSQNPRHKITKRGQNVTFRCDPISEHNRLYWYRQTLGQGPEFLTYFQNEAQLEKSRLLSDRFSAERPKGSFSTLEIQRTEQGDSAMYLCASSADGGLGNTIYFGEGSWLTVV.

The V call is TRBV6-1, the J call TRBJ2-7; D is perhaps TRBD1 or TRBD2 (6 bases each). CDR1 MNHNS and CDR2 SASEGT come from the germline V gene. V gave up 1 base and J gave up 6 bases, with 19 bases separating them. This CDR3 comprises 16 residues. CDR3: CASSEEEGRGGSEQYF. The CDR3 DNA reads TGTGCCAGCAGTGAAGAAGAAGGCAGGGGAGGTAGCGAGCAGTACTTC.

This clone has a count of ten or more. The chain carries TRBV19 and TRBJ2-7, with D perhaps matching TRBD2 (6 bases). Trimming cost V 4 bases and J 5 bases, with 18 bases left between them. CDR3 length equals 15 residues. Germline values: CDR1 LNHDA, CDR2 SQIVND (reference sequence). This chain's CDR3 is CASSSISGEAHEQYF. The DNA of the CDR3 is TGTGCCAGTAGTAGTATATCGGGAGAAGCACACGAGCAGTACTTC.

CDR3 nucleotides: TGTGCCAGCAGCCCCCGACAGGGCGGCACCGGGGAGCTGTTTTTT. Translation: CASSPRQGGTGELFF. The chain uses TRBV7-6 and TRBJ2-2; 7 bases match TRBD1. V lost 5 bases, J lost 4 bases, and 7 bases stayed unmatched. CDR1 SGHVS and CDR2 FNYEAQ come from the germline V gene. CDR3 length: 15 amino acids. The whole variable domain, remainder taken from reference TRBV7-6 and TRBJ2-2, is GAGVSQSPRYKVTKRGQDVALRCDPISGHVSLYWYRQALGQGPEFLTYFNYEAQQDKSGLPNDRFSAERPEGSISTLTIQRTEQRDSAMYRCASSPRQGGTGELFFGEGSRLTVL.

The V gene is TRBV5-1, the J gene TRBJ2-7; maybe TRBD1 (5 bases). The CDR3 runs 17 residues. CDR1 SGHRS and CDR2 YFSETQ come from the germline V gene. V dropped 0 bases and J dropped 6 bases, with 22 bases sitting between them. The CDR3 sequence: CASSLGLRVRQSTEQYF. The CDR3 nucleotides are TGCGCCAGCAGCTTGGGTCTTCGTGTCAGACAGTCTACCGAGCAGTACTTC.

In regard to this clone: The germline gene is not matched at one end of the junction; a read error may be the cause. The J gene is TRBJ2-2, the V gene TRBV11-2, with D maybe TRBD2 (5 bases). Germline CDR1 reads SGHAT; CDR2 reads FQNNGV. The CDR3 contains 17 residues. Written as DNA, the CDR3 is TGTGCCAGCAGCTTAGATGTGTGGTGGGAGCTATCCCGGGGAGCTGTTTTT. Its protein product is CASSLDVWWELSRGAVF.

The CDR3: CASSRALVRENQPQHF. Written as DNA, the CDR3 is TGTGCCAGTAGTAGGGCCTTGGTTCGGGAAAATCAGCCCCAGCATTTT. This chain links TRBV19 with TRBJ1-5, with D unclear. Germline V gene data show CDR1 as LNHDA and CDR2 as SQIVND (reference sequence). V lost 4 bases to trimming and J lost 4 bases, with 17 bases between them. The CDR3 spans 16 residues.

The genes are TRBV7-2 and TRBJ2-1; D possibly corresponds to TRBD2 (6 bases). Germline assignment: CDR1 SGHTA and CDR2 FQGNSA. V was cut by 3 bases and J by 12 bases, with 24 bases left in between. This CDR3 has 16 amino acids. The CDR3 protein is CASSFLPSAITGGQFF. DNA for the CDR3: TGTGCCAGCAGCTTCTTGCCTAGCGCAATCACGGGTGGGCAGTTCTTC.

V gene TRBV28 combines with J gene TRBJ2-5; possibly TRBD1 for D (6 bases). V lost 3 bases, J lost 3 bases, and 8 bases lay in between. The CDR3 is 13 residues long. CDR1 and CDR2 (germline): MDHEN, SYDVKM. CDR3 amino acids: CASSFSGEETQYF. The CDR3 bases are TGTGCCAGCAGTTTTTCAGGGGAAGAGACCCAGTACTTC. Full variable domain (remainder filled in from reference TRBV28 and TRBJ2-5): DVKVTQSSRYLVKRTGEKVFLECVQDMDHENMFWYRQDPGLGLRLIYFSYDVKMKEKGDIPEGYSVSREKKERFSLILESASTNQTSMYLCASSFSGEETQYFGPGTRLLVL.

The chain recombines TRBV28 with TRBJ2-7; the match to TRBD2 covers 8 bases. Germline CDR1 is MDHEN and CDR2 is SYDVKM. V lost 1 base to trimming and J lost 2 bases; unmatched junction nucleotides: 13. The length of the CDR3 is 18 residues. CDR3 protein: CASSLYTTLAGRTYEQYF. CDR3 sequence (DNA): TGTGCCAGCAGTTTATACACCACTCTAGCGGGTAGGACCTACGAGCAGTACTTC.

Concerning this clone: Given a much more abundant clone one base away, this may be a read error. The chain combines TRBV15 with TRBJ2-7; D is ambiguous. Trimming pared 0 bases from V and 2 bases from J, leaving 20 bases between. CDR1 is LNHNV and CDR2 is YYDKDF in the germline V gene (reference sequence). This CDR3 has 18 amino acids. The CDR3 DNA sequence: TGTGCCACCAGCAGAGAGTCTGTGAGAGATGAACAGCCCTACGAGCAGTACTTC. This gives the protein CATSRESVRDEQPYEQYF.

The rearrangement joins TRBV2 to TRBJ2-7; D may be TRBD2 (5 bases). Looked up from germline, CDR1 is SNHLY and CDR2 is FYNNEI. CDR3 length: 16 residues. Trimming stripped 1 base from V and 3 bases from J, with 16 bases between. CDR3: CASSEGPRGGRYEQYF. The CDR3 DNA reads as TGTGCCAGCAGTGAAGGACCCCGCGGAGGCCGCTACGAGCAGTACTTC.

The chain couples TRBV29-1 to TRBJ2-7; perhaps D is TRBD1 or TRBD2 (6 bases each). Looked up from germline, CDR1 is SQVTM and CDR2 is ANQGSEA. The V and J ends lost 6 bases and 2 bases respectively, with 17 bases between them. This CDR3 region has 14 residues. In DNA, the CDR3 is TGCAGCGTAACATTTGAGGGGGGTCCCTACGAGCAGTACTTC. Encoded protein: CSVTFEGGPYEQYF.

CDR3 sequence: CASSSETSGRDYEQYF. CDR3 bases: TGTGCCAGCAGCTCAGAGACTAGCGGGAGGGACTACGAGCAGTACTTC. The chain combines TRBV7-9 with TRBJ2-7; TRBD2 matches at 14 bases. With V trimmed by 4 bases and J by 3 bases, 5 bases remained unmatched. CDR1 SEHNR and CDR2 FQNEAQ come from the germline V gene (reference sequence). This CDR3 contains 16 residues.

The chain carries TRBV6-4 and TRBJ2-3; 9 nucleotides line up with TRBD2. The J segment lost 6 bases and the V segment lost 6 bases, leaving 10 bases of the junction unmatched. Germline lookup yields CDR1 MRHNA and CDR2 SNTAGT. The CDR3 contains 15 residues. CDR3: CASSLGGRALDTQYF. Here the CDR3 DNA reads TGTGCCAGCAGCTTAGGCGGGAGGGCCTTGGATACGCAGTATTTT.

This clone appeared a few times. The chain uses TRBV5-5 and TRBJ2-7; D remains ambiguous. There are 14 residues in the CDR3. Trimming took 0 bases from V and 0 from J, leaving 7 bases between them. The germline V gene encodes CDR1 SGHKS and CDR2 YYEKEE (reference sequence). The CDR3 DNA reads TGTGCCAGCAGCTTGGTTTTTGGCTCCTACGAGCAGTACTTC. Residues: CASSLVFGSYEQYF.

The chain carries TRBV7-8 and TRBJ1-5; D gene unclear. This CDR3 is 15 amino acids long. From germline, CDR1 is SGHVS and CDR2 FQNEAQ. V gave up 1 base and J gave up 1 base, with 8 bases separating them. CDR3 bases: TGTGCCAGCAGCTTAGGATTTCGAAGCAATCAGCCCCAGCATTTT. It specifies CASSLGFRSNQPQHF.

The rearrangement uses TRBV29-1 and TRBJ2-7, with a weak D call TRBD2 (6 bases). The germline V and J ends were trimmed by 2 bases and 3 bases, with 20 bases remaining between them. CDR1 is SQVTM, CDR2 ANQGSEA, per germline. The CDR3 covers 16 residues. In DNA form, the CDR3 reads TGCAGCGTTGAACTTTCCGACGCTGGACTAAACTACGAGCAGTACTTC. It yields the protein CSVELSDAGLNYEQYF.

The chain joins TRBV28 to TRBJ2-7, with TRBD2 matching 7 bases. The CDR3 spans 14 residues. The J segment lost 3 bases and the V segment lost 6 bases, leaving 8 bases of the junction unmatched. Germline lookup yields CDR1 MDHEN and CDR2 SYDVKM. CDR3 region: CASSQSGKVYEQYF. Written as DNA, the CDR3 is TGTGCCAGCAGCCAGAGCGGGAAGGTCTACGAGCAGTACTTC. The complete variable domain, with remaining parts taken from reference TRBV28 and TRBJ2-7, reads DVKVTQSSRYLVKRTGEKVFLECVQDMDHENMFWYRQDPGLGLRLIYFSYDVKMKEKGDIPEGYSVSREKKERFSLILESASTNQTSMYLCASSQSGKVYEQYFGPGTRLTVT.

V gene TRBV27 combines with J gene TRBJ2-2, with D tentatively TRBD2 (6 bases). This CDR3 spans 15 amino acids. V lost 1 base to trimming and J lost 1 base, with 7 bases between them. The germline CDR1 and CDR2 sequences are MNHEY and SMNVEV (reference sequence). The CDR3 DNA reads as TGTGCCAGCAGTTTATGGGGGGTGAACACCGGGGAGCTGTTTTTT. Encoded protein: CASSLWGVNTGELFF.

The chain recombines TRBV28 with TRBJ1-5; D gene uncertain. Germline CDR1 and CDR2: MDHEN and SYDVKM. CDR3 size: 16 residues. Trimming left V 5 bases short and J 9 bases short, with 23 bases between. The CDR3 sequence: CASSRRRMASLRPQHF. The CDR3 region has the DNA TGTGCCAGCAGTCGTCGACGGATGGCATCCCTACGGCCCCAGCATTTT.